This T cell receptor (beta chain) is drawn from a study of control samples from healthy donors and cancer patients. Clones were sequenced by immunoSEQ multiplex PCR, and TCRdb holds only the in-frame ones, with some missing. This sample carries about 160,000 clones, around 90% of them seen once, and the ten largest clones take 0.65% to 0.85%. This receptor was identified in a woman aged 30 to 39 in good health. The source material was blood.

CDR3 protein: CASSYSGYTQYF. DNA for the CDR3: TGTGCCAGCAGTTACTCGGGTTATACGCAGTATTTT. The genes are TRBV6-2 or TRBV6-3 and TRBJ2-3; D is uncertain. Trimming stripped 0 bases from V and 7 bases from J, with 5 bases between. The CDR3 spans 12 residues. Germline V gene sequence: CDR1 MNHEY, CDR2 SVGEGT.